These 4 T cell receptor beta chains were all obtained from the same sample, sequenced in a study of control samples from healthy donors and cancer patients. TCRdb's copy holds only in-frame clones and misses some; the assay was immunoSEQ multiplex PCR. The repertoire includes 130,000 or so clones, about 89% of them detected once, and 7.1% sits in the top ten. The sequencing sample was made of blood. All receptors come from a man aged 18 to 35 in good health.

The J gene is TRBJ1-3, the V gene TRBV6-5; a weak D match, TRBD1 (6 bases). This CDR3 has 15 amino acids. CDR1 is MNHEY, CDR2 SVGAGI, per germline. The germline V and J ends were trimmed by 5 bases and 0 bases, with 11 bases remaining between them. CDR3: CASSRGRSSGNTIYF. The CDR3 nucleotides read TGTGCCAGCAGTCGGGGGCGAAGCTCTGGAAACACCATATATTTT.

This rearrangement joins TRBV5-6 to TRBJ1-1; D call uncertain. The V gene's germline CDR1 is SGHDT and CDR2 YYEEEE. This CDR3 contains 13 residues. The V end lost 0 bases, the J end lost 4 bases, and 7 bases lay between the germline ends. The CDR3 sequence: CASSLDPATEAFF. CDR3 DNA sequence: TGTGCCAGCAGCTTGGACCCAGCCACTGAAGCTTTCTTT.

The CDR3 is CASSQAPGYEQYF. The CDR3, as DNA: TGCGCCAGCAGCCAAGCTCCGGGGTACGAGCAGTACTTC. The chain employs TRBV4-1 and TRBJ2-7; the D gene is possibly TRBD2 (5 bases). The CDR3 runs 13 residues. Germline V lookup: CDR1 MGHRA, CDR2 YSYEKL. V was trimmed by 1 base and J by 4 bases, leaving 8 bases between them.

CDR3 DNA sequence: TGTGCCAGCACCTCCGGGACAGAGAAGAATGAGCAGTTCTTC. This codes for CASTSGTEKNEQFF. J is TRBJ2-1 and V is TRBV2, with 7 bases lining up with TRBD1. The CDR3 extends over 14 amino acids. J lost 7 bases, V lost 7 bases, and 10 bases had no gene match. Per the germline V gene, CDR1 is SNHLY and CDR2 is FYNNEI.